The rows below give T cell receptor beta chains drawn from one sample of a study of cytomegalovirus exposure and HLA in healthy donors. Sequenced by immunoSEQ multiplex PCR; TCRdb stores in-frame clones only, minus some. Of fewer than 120,000 clones detected, approximately 90% appear once; the ten largest clones hold 1.5% to 2%. The source material was PBMCs. Every receptor here comes from a woman younger than 30 in good health and CMV-seronegative. Each CDR3 is given without its conserved first and last residue. Rows give clone size only sometimes, using once, few, many, or a class for an expanded clone.

V gene	J gene	clone size	CDR3 protein
TRBV7-9	TRBJ1-3	once	ASSPDRNSGNTIY
TRBV9	TRBJ2-1	.	ASSVGAGEPLYNEQF
TRBV18	TRBJ2-3	.	ASSPWAESTDTQY
TRBV7-2	TRBJ1-5	few	ASSEQGYNNQPQH
TRBV4-2	TRBJ1-1	.	ASSAGVGDKNTEAF
TRBV5-1	TRBJ2-7	once	ASDLPGTCTYEQY
TRBV15	TRBJ2-7	.	ATSRDVSGQGNEQY
TRBV12-1	TRBJ2-5	.	ASSPGQPGGETQY
TRBV5-1	TRBJ2-5	.	ASSLTGQSQETQY
TRBV5-4	TRBJ2-7	few	ASSQRREQY
TRBV21-1	TRBJ1-1	.	ASSKRNRGPGEAF
TRBV7-9	TRBJ2-5	.	ASSLGGSQETQY
TRBV30	TRBJ2-1	.	AWYPGGTNEQF
TRBV9	TRBJ1-1	.	ASSADRDGSTEAF
TRBV13	TRBJ2-1	.	ASSQGTSGGFEQF
TRBV29-1	TRBJ1-2	.	SVVINYGYT
TRBV6-4	TRBJ2-3	few	ASSDQPESDTQY
TRBV7-9	TRBJ1-3	.	ASSSRGMSARSGNTIY
TRBV7-9	TRBJ1-2	.	ASSPKDRVRGYT
TRBV27	TRBJ2-3	.	ASSAYRGQGDTQY
TRBV9	TRBJ1-2	.	ASSVGTGGDYGYT
TRBV4-2	TRBJ2-1	.	ASSQDRTGGQNEQF
TRBV2	TRBJ1-1	.	ASTGQGATEAF
TRBV5-4	TRBJ1-5	.	ASSRTGDNQPQH
TRBV28	TRBJ2-1	.	ASRGLDNNEQF
TRBV2	TRBJ2-3	.	ASSVYEGGITDTQY
TRBV28	TRBJ2-5	.	ASSLGVKETQY
TRBV6-4	TRBJ1-5	.	ASSAEGDLNQPQH
TRBV15	TRBJ2-4	.	ATSTRTSEKNIQY
TRBV4-1	TRBJ1-4	once	ASSQGSGRGRAEKLF
TRBV7-9	TRBJ1-2	.	ASSPKRSIT
TRBV19	TRBJ1-5	.	ASPVDRDLSNQPQH
TRBV27	TRBJ2-7	once	ASTPGGASEQY
TRBV27	TRBJ1-4	.	ASSSFPTVENEKLF
TRBV5-1	TRBJ1-3	.	ASSLVGRGRGNTIY
TRBV30	TRBJ1-2	.	ASGQGPNYGYT
TRBV27	TRBJ2-7	.	ASKYYRAHDEQY
TRBV11-2	TRBJ2-7	.	ASSPLTGYGEQY
TRBV7-9	TRBJ2-3	.	ASSSIQPRTSLTDTQY
TRBV9	TRBJ1-1	.	ASSPNVFGTEAF
TRBV7-3	TRBJ2-5	.	ASSTSTGLAGGAGETQY
TRBV6-5	TRBJ1-2	few	ASSQDGGSYT
TRBV28	TRBJ1-1	.	ASRMDRGLRSTEAF
TRBV28	TRBJ1-4	.	ASSSTGVGNEKLF
TRBV2	TRBJ1-2	.	ASSEGGGGGYT
TRBV28	TRBJ1-2	few	ASSPGQGVYGYT
TRBV28	TRBJ2-1	.	ASSPLAGGNEDEQF
TRBV30	TRBJ1-6	.	AWSWGGSYNSPLH
TRBV19	TRBJ2-5	.	ASSRGLLQETQY
TRBV30	TRBJ2-1	once	AWNRLAGGLEQF
TRBV7-9	TRBJ2-7	.	ASSRDSVAYEQY
TRBV9	TRBJ2-2	once	ASSPGRGNTGELF
TRBV5-6	TRBJ1-4	.	ASSFTGEGSEKLF
TRBV6-5	TRBJ2-1	.	ASSLYRGRENEQF